The source of this T cell receptor beta chain is a study of T cell clones after liver transplantation. Produced via immunoSEQ multiplex PCR; TCRdb's table is partial and in-frame only. The sample has around 20,000 clones; 85% to 90% are singletons. This sample comprised CD8+ T cells from blood, obtained 46 months after liver transplant. This receptor was identified in a human patient who received a liver transplant. A subset of T cells may come from the graft donor.

CDR3 sequence: CASSPTGALNEQFF. CDR3 bases: TGTGCCAGCAGTCCGACAGGAGCCCTCAATGAGCAGTTCTTC. The chain employs TRBV28 and TRBJ2-1, with D perhaps matching TRBD1 (6 bases). The CDR3 is made up of 14 amino acids. Per the germline V gene, CDR1 is MDHEN and CDR2 is SYDVKM. V was clipped by 5 bases and J by 6 bases, with 14 bases between them.